Listed here are 27 T cell receptor beta chains from one sample, sequenced in a study of cytomegalovirus exposure and HLA in healthy donors. PCR used 60 Vbeta primers and 13 Jbeta primers. Produced via immunoSEQ multiplex PCR; TCRdb's table is partial and in-frame only. The sample lists about 73,000 clones, 65% to 85% occurring once. Sequenced sample: PBMCs. The receptors were sampled from a man aged 70 or older in good health and CMV-seronegative.

The gene calls are TRBV2 and TRBJ2-1; 14 positions match TRBD2. J was trimmed by 9 bases and V by 5 bases; bases with no gene match: 12. Germline V lookup: CDR1 SNHLY, CDR2 FYNNEI. The CDR3 runs to 17 residues. This CDR3 is CASSPILTSGREGEQFF. The CDR3 DNA sequence: TGTGCCAGCAGTCCTATCTTGACTAGCGGGAGGGAAGGTGAGCAGTTCTTC.

This chain connects TRBV7-6 to TRBJ2-1, with TRBD2 matching 11 bases. The CDR3 extends over 16 amino acids. Trimming took 5 bases from V and 4 from J; bases not matched to a gene: 7. Looked up from germline, CDR1 is SGHVS and CDR2 is FNYEAQ. The CDR3 sequence: CASSPQTSGVYNEQFF. Written as DNA, the CDR3 is TGTGCCAGCAGCCCTCAGACTAGCGGGGTTTACAATGAGCAGTTCTTC.

For this clone: The germline gene is not matched at one end of the junction; a read error may be the cause. This chain uses TRBV11-2 with TRBJ2-7, with 7 bases fitting TRBD2. This CDR3 region has 11 residues. CDR1 and CDR2 from the germline V gene are SGHAT and FQNNGV. CDR3 region: CASSSWTSYDF. The CDR3 coding sequence is TGTGCCAGCAGCTCCTGGACTAGTTATGACTTC.

The chain combines TRBV18 with TRBJ1-4; 9 positions agree with TRBD1. The CDR3 consists of 18 residues. Trimming took 1 base from V and 5 from J; bases not matched to a gene: 11. Germline assignment: CDR1 KGHSH and CDR2 LQKENI. The CDR3 DNA reads TGTGCCAGCTCACCACTTCACTCCGGGACAGGGCGGAATGAAAAACTGTTTTTT. Translated: CASSPLHSGTGRNEKLFF.

The DNA of the CDR3 is TGTGCCTGGAGCCGTGACAGGGGGGGCTATGGCTACACCTTC. Its translation: CAWSRDRGGYGYTF. The chain carries TRBV30 and TRBJ1-2; 9 nucleotides line up with TRBD1. Trimming removed 3 bases from V and 4 bases from J; junction bases left unmatched: 6. Germline V gives CDR1 GTSNPN, CDR2 SVGIG (reference sequence). The CDR3 is 14 residues long.

The chain recombines TRBV18 with TRBJ1-1; D may be TRBD1 (5 bases). This CDR3 has 16 amino acids. V shed 2 bases and J shed 0 bases, with 13 bases lying between them. Germline V gene lookup returns CDR1 KGHSH and CDR2 LQKENI. CDR3 coding DNA: TGTGCCAGCTCACCATCAGGGCCCCCCATGAACACTGAAGCTTTCTTT. This sequence encodes CASSPSGPPMNTEAFF.

This clone appeared a few times. The chain links TRBV4-3 to TRBJ1-3, with D uncertain. Germline CDR1 and CDR2: LGHNA and YSLEER. This CDR3 is 15 amino acids long. V was trimmed by 4 bases and J by 1 base, leaving 11 bases between them. The CDR3 protein is CASSRLWESGNTIYF. In DNA, the CDR3 is TGCGCCAGCAGCCGACTCTGGGAGTCTGGAAACACCATATATTTT.

The genes are TRBV5-4 and TRBJ1-1; TRBD1 is a possible D gene (6 bases). Between the trimmed V and J ends, which lost 1 base and 6 bases, there was a span of 10 bases. Per germline, CDR1 SGHNT and CDR2 YYREEE (reference sequence). This CDR3 region has 13 residues. The CDR3 here is CASSLTGRAEAFF. Written as DNA, the CDR3 is TGTGCCAGCAGCTTGACAGGGCGGGCTGAAGCTTTCTTT.

This chain uses TRBV5-1 with TRBJ2-3; 8 bases align to TRBD2. V lost 0 bases to trimming and J lost 0 bases; unmatched junction nucleotides: 6. The CDR3 is 17 residues long. CDR1 is SGHRS, CDR2 YFSETQ, per germline. CDR3 sequence reads: CASSLGGGTGSTDTQYF. The CDR3 DNA reads TGCGCCAGCAGCTTGGGCGGGGGGACCGGGAGCACAGATACGCAGTATTTT.

The chain uses TRBV7-6 and TRBJ2-3; 7 positions match TRBD2. Per germline, CDR1 SGHVS and CDR2 FNYEAQ. This CDR3 has 16 residues. The trim removed 1 base at V and 0 bases at J, leaving 4 bases unmatched. CDR3 sequence reads: CASSLVGGTSTDTQYF. CDR3 sequence (DNA): TGTGCCAGCAGCTTAGTCGGGGGGACTAGCACAGATACGCAGTATTTT.

The genes are TRBV4-3 and TRBJ1-1; D gene unclear. The germline gives CDR1 LGHNA, CDR2 YSLEER. This CDR3 has 16 residues. The germline V and J ends were trimmed by 6 bases and 2 bases, with 19 bases remaining between them. The CDR3 region has the DNA TGCGCCAGCAGAGGAGGAGGTGGTACACCTAACACTGAAGCTTTCTTT. Its translation is CASRGGGGTPNTEAFF.

The chain has TRBV19 and TRBJ2-5, with 9 bases fitting TRBD1. Germline-derived CDR1 and CDR2 are LNHDA and SQIVND (reference sequence). The CDR3 sequence is 15 residues long. The V segment lost 4 bases and the J segment 5 bases; nucleotides outside the gene matches: 8. In DNA, the CDR3 is TGTGCCAGTAGTACCGGGACAGGGATTGGGGAGACCCAGTACTTC. Translated: CASSTGTGIGETQYF.

The genes are TRBV5-6 and TRBJ1-3; perhaps TRBD1 as D (6 bases). The CDR3 consists of 14 residues. The V gene's germline CDR1 is SGHDT and CDR2 YYEEEE. V was pared by 2 bases and J by 8 bases, with 14 bases between. The CDR3 is CASSFNRVLDTIYF. DNA for the CDR3: TGTGCCAGCAGCTTTAACAGGGTACTGGACACCATATATTTT. Variable domain in full (rest from reference TRBV5-6 and TRBJ1-3): DAGVTQSPTHLIKTRGQQVTLRCSPKSGHDTVSWYQQALGQGPQFIFQYYEEEERQRGNFPDRFSGHQFPNYSSELNVNALLLGDSALYLCASSFNRVLDTIYFGEGSWLTVV.

This sequence joins TRBV5-8 and TRBJ1-2; 9 nucleotides match TRBD1. In germline, CDR1 is SGHTS, CDR2 YDEGEE. V was clipped by 4 bases and J by 4 bases; unmatched bases: 5. The CDR3 has 14 amino acids. CDR3 bases: TGTGCCAGCAGCCGGGACAGGGCGTCCTATGGCTACACCTTC. Protein sequence: CASSRDRASYGYTF.

The chain links TRBV7-2 to TRBJ2-1; D unresolved. V lost 4 bases and J lost 4, with 11 bases in between. Germline CDR1 reads SGHTA; CDR2 reads FQGNSA. The CDR3 has 14 residues. The CDR3 region has the DNA TGTGCCAGCAGCTATCAAACACAATACAATGAGCAGTTCTTC. This gives the protein CASSYQTQYNEQFF.

The chain couples TRBV4-1 to TRBJ1-6, with 7 bases fitting TRBD1. CDR3 length: 16 residues. CDR1 and CDR2 from the germline V gene are MGHRA and YSYEKL. The trim removed 8 bases at V and 4 bases at J, leaving 11 bases unmatched. The DNA for the CDR3 is TGCGCCAGCGGCCCTTATAAGGGACAGTATAATTCACCCCTCCACTTT. It codes for CASGPYKGQYNSPLHF.

The chain recombines TRBV10-1 with TRBJ2-7; TRBD1 matches 8 bases. The CDR3 loop spans 14 amino acids. Losses at the gene ends were 6 bases for V and 2 bases for J; bases not matched to a gene: 6. The V gene's germline CDR1 is WNHNN and CDR2 SYGVQD (reference sequence). CDR3 loop: CASSSGQGAYEQYF. For the CDR3, the DNA is TGCGCCAGCAGCTCCGGACAGGGTGCCTACGAGCAGTACTTC.

The chain links TRBV10-3 to TRBJ2-5, with a weak D call TRBD2 (6 bases). Per the germline V gene, CDR1 is ENHRY and CDR2 is SYGVKD. V lost 3 bases and J lost 4, with 12 bases in between. The CDR3 is 14 residues long. CDR3 sequence: CAISDSGVGETQYF. In nucleotides, the CDR3 is TGTGCCATCAGTGATTCGGGGGTCGGAGAGACCCAGTACTTC.

The chain couples TRBV18 to TRBJ2-3; 11 bases align to TRBD1. This CDR3 spans 15 amino acids. The V and J ends lost 3 bases and 4 bases, in that order; junction bases with no gene match: 3. Germline V lookup: CDR1 KGHSH, CDR2 LQKENI. The CDR3 protein is CASSPGQGVADTQYF. The CDR3 nucleotides read TGTGCCAGCTCACCGGGACAGGGGGTAGCAGATACGCAGTATTTT. The full variable domain, with the rest looked up from reference TRBV18 and TRBJ2-3, is NAGVMQNPRHLVRRRGQEARLRCSPMKGHSHVYWYRQLPEEGLKFMVYLQKENIIDESGMPKERFSAEFPKEGPSILRIQQVVRGDSAAYFCASSPGQGVADTQYFGPGTRLTVL.

The chain combines TRBV7-2 with TRBJ2-7, with D tentatively TRBD1 (5 bases). The CDR3 sequence is 14 residues long. Germline V gene data show CDR1 as SGHTA and CDR2 as FQGNSA. V gave up 1 base and J gave up 3 bases, with 10 bases separating them. CDR3 sequence reads: CASSLDQGYYEQYF. The CDR3 region has the DNA TGTGCCAGCAGCTTAGACCAGGGTTACTACGAGCAGTACTTC.

The rearrangement uses TRBV20-1 and TRBJ2-7, with no clear D. V shed 2 bases and J shed 7 bases, with 9 bases lying between them. The germline V gene encodes CDR1 DFQATT and CDR2 SNEGSKA (reference sequence). The CDR3 sequence is 11 residues long. The CDR3 spells CSARSAREQYF. The CDR3 nucleotides are TGCAGTGCTAGAAGTGCGCGTGAGCAGTACTTC.

The chain has TRBV30 and TRBJ2-7; 11 bases are a match to TRBD2. The CDR3 runs 15 residues. Germline V gene sequence: CDR1 GTSNPN, CDR2 SVGIG (reference sequence). With 4 bases clipped from V and 9 bases from J, the junction kept 14 bases outside the gene matches. The CDR3 reads CAWTPRGLAALGQYF. In DNA form, the CDR3 reads TGTGCCTGGACCCCCAGGGGACTAGCGGCTCTCGGGCAGTACTTC. Full variable domain (missing parts from reference TRBV30 and TRBJ2-7): SQTIHQWPATLVQPVGSPLSLECTVEGTSNPNLYWYRQAAGRGLQLLFYSVGIGQISSEVPQNLSASRPQDRQFILSSKKLLLSDSGFYLCAWTPRGLAALGQYFGPGTRLTVT.

The chain's CDR3 is CASSFRGDQETQYF. The CDR3 nucleotides are TGTGCCAGCAGCTTCCGGGGGGACCAAGAGACCCAGTACTTC. This chain joins TRBV7-2 and TRBJ2-5; the match to TRBD2 covers 7 bases. Germline CDR1 and CDR2: SGHTA and FQGNSA. V trimming: 3 bases; J trimming: 0 bases; junction bases outside the gene matches: 1. This CDR3 spans 14 amino acids. The variable domain in full, with the rest retrieved from reference TRBV7-2 and TRBJ2-5, is GAGVSQSPSNKVTEKGKDVELRCDPISGHTALYWYRQSLGQGLEFLIYFQGNSAPDKSGLPSDRFSAERTGGSVSTLTIQRTQQEDSAVYLCASSFRGDQETQYFGPGTRLLVL.

The V and J genes are TRBV25-1 and TRBJ2-4; maybe TRBD1 (7 bases). Germline V gene sequence: CDR1 MGHDK, CDR2 SYGVNS. V was trimmed by 6 bases and J by 9 bases, leaving 15 bases between them. CDR3 length: 13 amino acids. CDR3 DNA sequence: TGTGCCAGCAGGGGACAGTCCGGGGGCATTCAGTACTTC. Translated, it gives CASRGQSGGIQYF.

This chain uses TRBV16 with TRBJ1-5; unclear D gene. V lost 4 bases and J lost 5, with 9 bases in between. The CDR3 runs to 13 residues. Germline CDR1 reads KGHSY; CDR2 reads FQNENV. The CDR3, as DNA: TGTGCCAGCAGCCCCCTTGCAGATCAGCCCCAGCATTTT. Protein: CASSPLADQPQHF.

The chain couples TRBV27 to TRBJ2-7, with 9 bases fitting TRBD2. This CDR3 comprises 13 residues. In germline, CDR1 is MNHEY, CDR2 SMNVEV (reference sequence). Trimming took 6 bases from V and 7 from J; bases not matched to a gene: 7. The CDR3, as DNA: TGTGCCAGCAGGTCTCTAGCGGGGCGTGAGCAGTACTTC. Translation gives CASRSLAGREQYF.

This clone was seen more than once but under ten times. The chain recombines TRBV21-1 with TRBJ2-2; the table names TRBD1, a call not compared with the DNA. TRBV21-1 constitutes a pseudogene. This CDR3 has 17 amino acids. DNA of the CDR3: TGTGCCAGCAGCAAAATCGTGACAGGGGGTAACACCGGGGAGCTGTTTTTT. Its protein product is CASSKIVTGGNTGELFF.